The rows below give T cell receptor beta chains drawn from one sample of a study of spatial heterogeneity in lung cancer. TCRdb re-called the 5' RACE reads with MiXCR, one entry per CDR3 protein. The sample records fewer than 4,500 distinct CDR3 sequences, 25% to 30% being singletons. Specimen: lung tumor tissue, collected at surgery. These TCRs come from a male donor with early-stage non-small cell lung cancer. The CDR3 runs from the conserved cysteine through the conserved F or W. Each record gives: D gene, V gene, J gene, clone size, CDR3 DNA, CDR3 protein. D genes are given only for firm matches. Where a row states a size, it is once, few, many or the class of an expanded clone; other rows omit it.

D: TRBD1
V: TRBV28
J: TRBJ2-1
size: medium-sized
DNA: TGTGCCAGCAGGCCCGGGACAGAGTACAATGAGCAGTTCTTC
CDR3: CASRPGTEYNEQFF

D: TRBD2
V: TRBV2
J: TRBJ2-1
size: few
DNA: TGTGCCAGCATGACGGGGACTAGTTACAATGAGCAGTTCTTC
CDR3: CASMTGTSYNEQFF

D: .
V: TRBV11-3
J: TRBJ2-3
size: .
DNA: TGTGCCAGCAGCTTCTCTGACGGGCAGGGCACAGATACGCAGTATTTT
CDR3: CASSFSDGQGTDTQYF

D: TRBD1
V: TRBV19
J: TRBJ2-2
size: .
DNA: TGTGCCAGTAGTGGGTACCGCTCGGACAGGGGCACCGGGGAGCTGTTTTTT
CDR3: CASSGYRSDRGTGELFF

D: .
V: TRBV29-1
J: TRBJ2-7
size: .
DNA: TGCAGCGCTGAGGACAGCTACGAGCAGTACTTC
CDR3: CSAEDSYEQYF

D: TRBD1
V: TRBV6-5
J: TRBJ2-7
size: .
DNA: TGTGCCAGCAGTTACTCGATCGTAACAGGGGACGAGCAGTACTTC
CDR3: CASSYSIVTGDEQYF

D: TRBD2
V: TRBV7-6
J: TRBJ2-5
size: few
DNA: TGTGCCAGCAGCCAAGGGACTAGCGGTCAAGAGACCCAGTACTTC
CDR3: CASSQGTSGQETQYF

D: .
V: TRBV29-1
J: TRBJ2-7
size: few
DNA: TGCAGCGTTGTCCCGGACAACCGGGTCGGGCAGTACTTC
CDR3: CSVVPDNRVGQYF

D: TRBD2
V: TRBV7-3
J: TRBJ2-1
size: medium-sized
DNA: TGTGCCAGCAGCTCCAGTAGGAGCGGGGGTCGGGAGAATGAGCAGTTCTTC
CDR3: CASSSSRSGGRENEQFF

D: .
V: TRBV6-1
J: TRBJ2-5
size: few
DNA: TGTGCCAGCCGACTAGGGTGGGAGACCCAGTACTTC
CDR3: CASRLGWETQYF

D: .
V: TRBV29-1
J: TRBJ2-1
size: .
DNA: TGCAGCGTTGTGGTCAGGAACAATGAGCAGTTCTTC
CDR3: CSVVVRNNEQFF

D: .
V: TRBV6-6
J: TRBJ2-3
size: medium-sized
DNA: TGTGCCAGCAGTTACCCCTTAACCGCGACCGATAGCACAGATACGCAGTATTTT
CDR3: CASSYPLTATDSTDTQYF

D: TRBD2
V: TRBV7-8
J: TRBJ2-3
size: medium-sized
DNA: TGTGCCAGCAGGCTGGAAGCGGGATCGTCTAGCACAGATACGCAGTATTTT
CDR3: CASRLEAGSSSTDTQYF

D: TRBD2
V: TRBV20-1
J: TRBJ2-1
size: .
DNA: TGCAGTGCTAGAGATGCTAGCGGGAGGGTCTCCTACAATGAGCAGTTCTTC
CDR3: CSARDASGRVSYNEQFF

D: TRBD1
V: TRBV27
J: TRBJ2-7
size: .
DNA: TGTGCCAGCAAGGGGACAGAGTACACCTACGAGCAGTACTTC
CDR3: CASKGTEYTYEQYF

D: .
V: TRBV27
J: TRBJ2-7
size: .
DNA: TGTGCCAGCGGGCCCGTATCGACCTACGAGCAGTACTTC
CDR3: CASGPVSTYEQYF

D: TRBD2
V: TRBV5-4
J: TRBJ2-1
size: medium-sized
DNA: TGTGCCAGCAGCTTGGGGTGGAGCGGGAGAGCGCTGAATGAGCAGTTCTTC
CDR3: CASSLGWSGRALNEQFF

D: TRBD2
V: TRBV5-4
J: TRBJ2-3
size: .
DNA: TGTGCCAGCAGCTCCCGAGTTAGCGGGAGCACAGATACGCAGTATTTT
CDR3: CASSSRVSGSTDTQYF

D: TRBD1
V: TRBV30
J: TRBJ2-2
size: .
DNA: TGTGCCTGGAGACCGGGACAGAGGAACACCGGGGAGCTGTTTTTT
CDR3: CAWRPGQRNTGELFF

D: TRBD2
V: TRBV20-1
J: TRBJ2-3
size: medium-sized
DNA: TGCAGTGCTAGAGATCTGGTGGCGGGAGGGCCGAATACGCAGTATTTT
CDR3: CSARDLVAGGPNTQYF

D: TRBD1
V: TRBV6-6
J: TRBJ1-5
size: medium-sized
DNA: TGTGCCAGCAGTTACAGCAGGGGGCCTAACAATCAGCCCCAGCATTTT
CDR3: CASSYSRGPNNQPQHF

D: TRBD1
V: TRBV3-1
J: TRBJ1-1
size: medium-sized
DNA: TGTGCCAGCAGCCAAGCCAGGGGGGTGATGAACACTGAAGCTTTCTTT
CDR3: CASSQARGVMNTEAFF

D: .
V: TRBV28
J: TRBJ1-2
size: medium-sized
DNA: TGTGCCAGCAGTTACGATGGACAGATTTTTGGCTACACCTTC
CDR3: CASSYDGQIFGYTF

D: .
V: TRBV12-3/TRBV12-4
J: TRBJ2-1
size: few
DNA: TGTGCCAGCAGGTCAAACAGATACAATGAGCAGTTCTTC
CDR3: CASRSNRYNEQFF

D: TRBD2
V: TRBV24-1
J: TRBJ2-1
size: medium-sized
DNA: TGTGCCACCAGTGATGGGACTAGCGGGAAGGATGAGCAGTTCTTC
CDR3: CATSDGTSGKDEQFF

D: .
V: TRBV12-5
J: TRBJ2-1
size: medium-sized
DNA: TGTGCTAGTGGCTTAGAACCCGGAGGCGAGCAGTTCTTC
CDR3: CASGLEPGGEQFF

D: .
V: TRBV4-1
J: TRBJ2-5
size: few
DNA: TGCGCCAGCAGCCTCCAGACAACGCAAGAGACCCAGTACTTC
CDR3: CASSLQTTQETQYF

D: .
V: TRBV5-1
J: TRBJ2-3
size: few
DNA: TGCGCCAGCAGCTGGGGAGGGGGAAGAACAGATACGCAGTATTTT
CDR3: CASSWGGGRTDTQYF

D: TRBD1
V: TRBV18
J: TRBJ2-7
size: once
DNA: TGTGCCAGCTCACCACAGGACAGGGCACCGTACGAGCAGTACTTC
CDR3: CASSPQDRAPYEQYF

D: .
V: TRBV14
J: TRBJ1-2
size: .
DNA: TGTGCCAGCAGCCCATACAGGGCGGTCACTTATGGCTACACCTTC
CDR3: CASSPYRAVTYGYTF

D: TRBD2
V: TRBV12-3/TRBV12-4
J: TRBJ2-3
size: .
DNA: TGTGCCAGCGCCCCGACTAGCGGTAACACAGATACGCAGTATTTT
CDR3: CASAPTSGNTDTQYF

D: .
V: TRBV7-3
J: TRBJ2-2
size: medium-sized
DNA: TGTGCCAGCAGCTTAAATATCGGCCCGGGCACCGGGGAGCTGTTTTTT
CDR3: CASSLNIGPGTGELFF

D: TRBD2
V: TRBV28
J: TRBJ2-3
size: medium-sized
DNA: TGTGCCAGCAGTTTAGGGCGGGCAGCGGGATCTACAGATACGCAGTATTTT
CDR3: CASSLGRAAGSTDTQYF

D: .
V: TRBV27
J: TRBJ2-1
size: .
DNA: TGTGCCAGCAGTCTGAGGACCCTCTTCTACAATGAGCAGTTCTTC
CDR3: CASSLRTLFYNEQFF

D: TRBD1
V: TRBV12-3/TRBV12-4
J: TRBJ2-5
size: .
DNA: TGTGCCAGCAGTACTGGACAGGGAGAGACCCAGTACTTC
CDR3: CASSTGQGETQYF

D: TRBD2
V: TRBV27
J: TRBJ2-3
size: .
DNA: TGTGCCAGCAGTTTCCCGGCGGGCCAGCGGGGCTACGCTAGCACAGATACGCAGTATTTT
CDR3: CASSFPAGQRGYASTDTQYF

D: .
V: TRBV20-1
J: TRBJ2-7
size: few
DNA: TGCAGTGCTAGAGATGGGTACGAGCAGTACTTC
CDR3: CSARDGYEQYF